This passage covers 9 T cell receptor beta chains from one sample sequenced in a study of control samples from healthy donors and cancer patients. Profiling relied on immunoSEQ multiplex PCR, and the TCRdb table lists in-frame clones only, not all of them. Of 150,000 or so clones detected, about 90% appear once; the ten largest clones hold approximately 2.2%. Sequenced sample: blood. Receptor source: a woman in her 50s in good health.

The rearrangement joins TRBV4-1 to TRBJ1-2; TRBD1 is a possible D gene (5 bases). V shed 6 bases and J shed 3 bases, with 14 bases lying between them. CDR1 and CDR2 from the germline V gene are MGHRA and YSYEKL. This CDR3 is 14 amino acids long. The CDR3 is CASSHSRGDYGYTF. CDR3 DNA: TGCGCCAGCAGTCACTCTAGGGGAGACTATGGCTACACCTTC.

V is TRBV5-8 and J is TRBJ2-7; 9 bases map to TRBD1. The CDR3 spans 14 residues. Germline values: CDR1 SGHTS, CDR2 YDEGEE. V gave up 4 bases and J gave up 0 bases; unmatched junction bases: 2. The DNA of the CDR3 is TGTGCCAGCAGCCGGACAGGGGCCTCCTACGAGCAGTACTTC. Translated, it gives CASSRTGASYEQYF.

The chain is built from TRBV6-2 or TRBV6-3 and TRBJ2-7; TRBD1 aligns across 11 bases. Germline CDR1 and CDR2: MNHEY and SVGEGT. The CDR3 spans 16 residues. The V gene end was trimmed by 6 bases and the J gene end by 2 bases; junction bases not matched to a gene: 9. The CDR3 spells CASSRDRGIQAYEQYF. CDR3 bases: TGTGCCAGCAGCCGGGACAGGGGGATTCAAGCCTACGAGCAGTACTTC.

The genes are TRBV18 and TRBJ2-1; 8 bases map to TRBD1. Germline V CDR1 and CDR2: KGHSH, LQKENI. There are 15 residues in the CDR3. Trimming removed 5 bases from V and 6 bases from J; junction bases left unmatched: 9. CDR3 residues: CASSRTGILGNEQFF. DNA for the CDR3: TGTGCCAGCTCAAGGACAGGGATACTGGGCAATGAGCAGTTCTTC.

The chain employs TRBV3-1 (or the pseudogene TRBV3-2) and TRBJ1-1, with unresolved D. CDR1 and CDR2 from the germline V gene are LGHDT and YNNKEL (reference sequence). This CDR3 contains 13 residues. Trimming removed 4 bases from V and 0 bases from J, with 6 bases in between. Here the CDR3 DNA reads TGTGCCAGCAGCCCTAAGATGAACACTGAAGCTTTCTTT. This codes for CASSPKMNTEAFF.

CDR3 amino acids: CSASERQGDWHEQFF. The CDR3 DNA follows: TGCAGTGCTAGTGAACGACAGGGGGATTGGCATGAGCAGTTCTTC. The chain uses TRBV20-1 and TRBJ2-1; 9 bases are shared with TRBD1. Germline trimming cut 3 bases from V and 8 bases from J; bases unmatched to any gene: 11. The CDR3 has 15 amino acids. Germline V CDR1 and CDR2: DFQATT, SNEGSKA (reference sequence).

The chain joins TRBV19 to TRBJ1-1, with a possible D match to TRBD1 (5 bases). Trimming left V 5 bases short and J 7 bases short, with 14 bases between. CDR3 size: 13 residues. Germline CDR1 is LNHDA and CDR2 is SQIVND (reference sequence). CDR3 bases: TGTGCCAGTAGTCCCCATCGGGACGGTGAAGCTTTCTTT. It yields the protein CASSPHRDGEAFF.

The chain links TRBV5-4 to TRBJ2-7; 8 nucleotides line up with TRBD1. The CDR3 runs to 15 residues. Germline-derived CDR1 and CDR2 are SGHNT and YYREEE (reference sequence). With 0 bases clipped from V and 2 bases from J, the junction kept 4 bases outside the gene matches. CDR3 nucleotide sequence: TGTGCCAGCAGCTTGGGACAGGGGCGAACCTACGAGCAGTACTTC. The encoded protein is CASSLGQGRTYEQYF. Complete variable domain (other parts from reference TRBV5-4 and TRBJ2-7): ETGVTQSPTHLIKTRGQQVTLRCSSQSGHNTVSWYQQALGQGPQFIFQYYREEENGRGNFPPRFSGLQFPNYSSELNVNALELDDSALYLCASSLGQGRTYEQYFGPGTRLTVT.

V is TRBV3-1 (or the pseudogene TRBV3-2) and J is TRBJ1-1, with a weak D call TRBD1 (5 bases). With 0 bases removed from V and 10 bases from J, the gap between germline ends came to 15 bases. Germline V gene sequence: CDR1 LGHDT, CDR2 YNNKEL (reference sequence). This CDR3 spans 14 amino acids. The CDR3 region is CASSQEAGGSSAFF. As DNA, the CDR3 is TGTGCCAGCAGCCAAGAGGCGGGGGGGAGTTCAGCTTTCTTT.